The T cell receptor beta chain under discussion was sequenced for a study of cytotoxic CD8 clonotypes in ibrutinib-treated CLL. Study in general: Samples showed on average about 260,000 productive templates and about 100,000 productive rearrangements. Study observations and caveats: Clonality increased at ibrutinib response, then returned toward baseline at progression.

Comments on this clone: Its specificity is unknown.

This table comes from immunoSEQ multiplex PCR, and its TCRdb copy is limited to in-frame clones, with some not included. The table records 120,000 to 150,000 clones, around 90% of them present only once. This CDR3 comprises 16 residues. Between the trimmed V and J ends, which lost 1 base and 2 bases, there was a span of 13 bases. The V gene's germline CDR1 is LGHNA and CDR2 YSLEER. The receptor was isolated from a human donor with chronic lymphocytic leukemia. The V gene is TRBV4-3, the J gene TRBJ2-3; D not resolved. The sequencing here drew on PBMCs, taken after 12 months of ibrutinib treatment. In nucleotides, the CDR3 is TGCGCCAGCAGCCAAGCTCCGACATTAGCCACAGATACGCAGTATTTT. It translates to CASSQAPTLATDTQYF.